The clone carrying this T cell receptor (beta chain) was counted only a few times. The entry originates in a study of cytomegalovirus exposure and HLA in healthy donors. CDR1 and CDR2 from the germline V gene are SGHVS and FQNEAQ. The CDR3 runs to 18 residues. Trimming left V 1 base short and J 0 bases short, with 16 bases between. A multiplex PCR was run with 60 Vbeta primers and 13 Jbeta primers. Using immunoSEQ multiplex PCR, the repertoire was profiled, and TCRdb retains in-frame clones only, with some absent. The repertoire includes fewer than 120,000 clones, around three quarters of them detected once, and around 1.3% sits in the top ten.

The sequencing sample was made of PBMCs. The TCR originated in a woman younger than 45 in good health and CMV-seronegative. The chain combines TRBV7-8 with TRBJ1-5, with a weak D call TRBD1 (6 bases). The CDR3 DNA sequence: TGTGCCAGCAGCTTAGGGACAGCAAGTAGTTATAGCAATCAGCCCCAGCATTTT. Its translation is CASSLGTASSYSNQPQHF.